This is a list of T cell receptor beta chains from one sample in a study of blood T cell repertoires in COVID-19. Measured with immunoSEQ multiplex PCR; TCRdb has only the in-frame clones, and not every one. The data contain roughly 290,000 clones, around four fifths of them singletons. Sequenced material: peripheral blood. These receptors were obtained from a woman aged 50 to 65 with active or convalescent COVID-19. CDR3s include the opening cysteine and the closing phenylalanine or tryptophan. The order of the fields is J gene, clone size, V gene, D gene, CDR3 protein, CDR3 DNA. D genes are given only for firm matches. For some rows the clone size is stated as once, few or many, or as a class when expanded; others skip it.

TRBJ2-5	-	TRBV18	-	CASSPSGLGRETQYF	TGTGCCAGCTCACCCTCGGGACTGGGCAGGGAGACCCAGTACTTC
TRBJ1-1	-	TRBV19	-	CASSQGTEAFF	TGTGCCAGTAGTCAGGGGACTGAAGCTTTCTTT
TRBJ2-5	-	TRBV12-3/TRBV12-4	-	CASSPRRVETQYF	TGTGCCAGCAGTCCCAGACGGGTCGAGACCCAGTACTTC
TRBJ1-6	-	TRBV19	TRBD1	CASSIYRGRSNSPLHF	TGTGCCAGTAGTATTTACAGGGGACGAAGTAATTCACCCCTCCACTTT
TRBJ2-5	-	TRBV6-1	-	CASSDRGGETQYF	TGTGCCAGCAGTGATCGCGGGGGCGAGACCCAGTACTTC
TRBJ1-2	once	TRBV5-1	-	CASSLAGIGYTF	TGCGCCAGCAGCTTGGCAGGAATCGGCTACACCTTC
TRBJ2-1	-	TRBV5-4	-	CASSFSGSSYNEQFF	TGTGCCAGCAGCTTTAGCGGAAGCTCCTACAATGAGCAGTTCTTC
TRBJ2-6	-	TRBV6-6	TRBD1	CASSPGTGFSGANVLTF	TGTGCCAGCAGTCCCGGGACAGGGTTTTCTGGGGCCAACGTCCTGACTTTC
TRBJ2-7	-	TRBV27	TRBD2	CASTPLGTSGRAIGYEQYF	TGTGCCAGCACCCCCCTCGGGACTAGCGGGAGGGCCATCGGCTACGAGCAGTACTTC
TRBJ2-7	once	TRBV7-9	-	CASSSTGTNAYEQYF	TGTGCCAGCAGCTCCACCGGGACAAACGCCTACGAGCAGTACTTC
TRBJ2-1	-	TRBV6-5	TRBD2	CATGVTSGRDNEQFF	TGTGCCACTGGGGTGACTAGCGGGAGGGACAATGAGCAGTTCTTC
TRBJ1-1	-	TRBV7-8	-	CASSQTRGRNTEAFF	TGTGCCAGCAGCCAAACCAGGGGCCGCAACACTGAAGCTTTCTTT
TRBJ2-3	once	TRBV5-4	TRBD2	CASKREGRADTQYF	TGTGCCAGCAAGCGGGAGGGCCGCGCAGATACGCAGTATTTT
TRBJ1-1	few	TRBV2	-	CATEQGGGTEAFF	TGTGCCACAGAACAGGGTGGCGGCACTGAAGCTTTCTTT
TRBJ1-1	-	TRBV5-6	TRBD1	CASSLGQGLSTEAFF	TGTGCCAGCAGCTTGGGACAGGGTTTGAGCACTGAAGCTTTCTTT
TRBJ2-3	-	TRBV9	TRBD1	CASSVGTGVTTDTQYF	TGTGCCAGCAGCGTCGGGACAGGGGTTACCACAGATACGCAGTATTTT
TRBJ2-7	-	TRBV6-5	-	CASRATRSSYEQYF	TGTGCCAGCAGAGCTACTAGAAGCTCCTACGAGCAGTACTTC
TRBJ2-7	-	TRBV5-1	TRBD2	CASSFLAGGSPSEQYF	TGCGCCAGCAGCTTCCTAGCGGGAGGGTCACCTTCCGAGCAGTACTTC
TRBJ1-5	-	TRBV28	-	CASRWQQGIQPQHF	TGTGCCAGCAGATGGCAACAGGGAATTCAGCCCCAGCATTTT
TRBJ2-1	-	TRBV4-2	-	CASSQIEGGISYNEQFF	TGTGCCAGCAGCCAAATTGAGGGAGGCATATCCTACAATGAGCAGTTCTTC
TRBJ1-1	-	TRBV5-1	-	CASSLTHDTNTEAFF	TGCGCCAGCAGCCTTACCCATGACACGAACACTGAAGCTTTCTTT
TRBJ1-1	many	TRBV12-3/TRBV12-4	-	CASRWRRDTEAFF	TGTGCCAGCAGGTGGAGGAGGGACACTGAAGCTTTCTTT
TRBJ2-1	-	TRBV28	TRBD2	CASGSGRASPNEQFF	TGTGCCAGCGGTAGCGGGAGGGCCTCTCCCAATGAGCAGTTCTTC
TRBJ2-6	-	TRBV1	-	CTSSQGTSGDSGANVLTF	TGCACCAGCAGCCAAGGGACTAGCGGGGACTCTGGGGCCAACGTCCTGACTTTC
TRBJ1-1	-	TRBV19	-	CASSMEVGRFFF	TGTGCCAGTAGTATGGAGGTAGGGAGGTTTTTCTTT
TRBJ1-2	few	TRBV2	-	CASSDGTHYGYTF	TGTGCCAGCAGTGACGGGACACACTATGGCTACACCTTC
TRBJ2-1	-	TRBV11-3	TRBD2	CASSLTGVAGYNEQFF	TGTGCCAGCAGCCTCACGGGGGTAGCGGGGTACAATGAGCAGTTCTTC
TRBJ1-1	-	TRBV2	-	CASSEESGELNTEAFF	TGTGCCAGCAGTGAAGAGTCAGGGGAATTGAACACTGAAGCTTTCTTT
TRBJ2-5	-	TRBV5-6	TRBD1	CASSLFQGAKETQYF	TGTGCCAGCAGCTTATTTCAGGGGGCTAAGGAGACCCAGTACTTC
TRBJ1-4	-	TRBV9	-	CASSVAGGRDNEKLFF	TGTGCCAGCAGCGTAGCTGGTGGGAGGGATAATGAAAAACTGTTTTTT
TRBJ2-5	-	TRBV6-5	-	CASSYSQGTQYF	TGTGCCAGCAGTTACAGCCAGGGGACCCAGTACTTC
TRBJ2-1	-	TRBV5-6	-	CASSVLAIEQFF	TGTGCCAGCAGCGTCCTAGCGATTGAGCAGTTCTTC
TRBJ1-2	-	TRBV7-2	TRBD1	CASSIGGTGIGAEGYTF	TGTGCCAGCAGCATAGGTGGGACAGGGATCGGGGCGGAGGGCTACACCTTC
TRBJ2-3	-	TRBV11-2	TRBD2	CASSFSGLITDTQYF	TGTGCCAGCAGCTTCTCGGGACTAATCACAGATACGCAGTATTTT
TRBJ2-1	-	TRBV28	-	CASSPSVGNEQFF	TGTGCCAGCAGTCCCTCGGTCGGGAATGAGCAGTTCTTC
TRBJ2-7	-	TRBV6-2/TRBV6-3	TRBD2	CASSYHSGRSEQYF	TGTGCCAGCAGTTACCACAGCGGGAGGAGCGAGCAGTACTTC
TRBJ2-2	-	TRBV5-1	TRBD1	CASSSGKGQGATGELFF	TGCGCCAGCAGCTCGGGAAAAGGACAGGGGGCCACCGGGGAGCTGTTTTTT